Below, 28 T cell receptor beta chains from the same sample are listed, as sequenced in a study of human T cells and chemical hapten exposure. The time point denotes: patch test 2, 6 weeks after DPC sensitization. The treatment was: therapeutic diphenylcyclopropenone sensitization with weekly scalp DPC. From the RACE reads, TCRdb called clonotypes with MiXCR, one entry per CDR3 protein. The table records approximately 75,000 distinct CDR3 sequences, over 6.5% of them present only once. The sequenced sample was whole blood, obtained in connection with sensitization to the hapten diphenylcyclopropenone (DPC). The receptor source for this set is a woman aged 45-59 years with alopecia areata. Some clones in this sample may be carry-over from other donors' samples.

This clonotype was counted a few times. J is TRBJ2-2 and V is TRBV5-1; D possibly corresponds to TRBD2 (6 bases). This CDR3 is 15 amino acids long. From germline, CDR1 is SGHRS and CDR2 YFSETQ. V was cut by 1 base and J by 5 bases, with 12 bases left in between. CDR3 sequence: CASSLTGDGTGELFF. CDR3 coding DNA: TGCGCCAGCAGCTTGACGGGAGATGGTACCGGGGAGCTGTTTTTT.

This clonotype was seen repeatedly, ten times or more. The chain is built from TRBV6-5 and TRBJ2-6; either TRBD1 or TRBD2 may supply D (5 bases each). The V gene's germline CDR1 is MNHEY and CDR2 SVGAGI. This CDR3 has 14 residues. V was cut by 8 bases and J by 2 bases, with 10 bases left in between. CDR3 protein: CASRPGPGANVLTF. CDR3 DNA: TGTGCCAGCCGCCCGGGGCCTGGGGCCAACGTCCTGACTTTC.

This clonotype was seen a handful of times. The chain couples TRBV6-1 to TRBJ1-6, with no clear D. In germline, CDR1 is MNHNS, CDR2 SASEGT. This CDR3 has 18 residues. Deletions cut 2 bases from V and 0 bases from J, with 14 bases between. The CDR3 DNA reads as TGTGCCAGCAGTGAACTCCCACTTCGAAGCTCCTATAATTCACCCCTCCACTTT. Its protein product is CASSELPLRSSYNSPLHF.

This clonotype was seen at least ten times. This rearrangement joins TRBV6-1 to TRBJ2-1, with 11 bases lining up with TRBD2. The CDR3 totals 16 residues. V gave up 4 bases and J gave up 2 bases; unmatched junction bases: 4. CDR1 is MNHNS and CDR2 is SASEGT in the germline V gene. The CDR3 spells CASSVLAGDTYNEQFF. The CDR3 nucleotides read TGTGCCAGCAGTGTACTAGCGGGAGATACCTACAATGAGCAGTTCTTC.

This clonotype was seen a handful of times. V gene TRBV29-1 combines with J gene TRBJ2-1, with D possibly matching TRBD2 (5 bases). The CDR3 consists of 16 residues. CDR1 SQVTM and CDR2 ANQGSEA come from the germline V gene. Between the trimmed V and J ends, which lost 1 base and 0 bases, there was a span of 13 bases. CDR3 sequence reads: CSVEGSPRVSYNEQFF. In DNA, the CDR3 is TGCAGCGTTGAAGGCTCGCCGCGGGTCTCCTACAATGAGCAGTTCTTC.

The chain is built from TRBV5-6 and TRBJ1-4; D is ambiguous. Deletions cut 3 bases from V and 0 bases from J, with 9 bases between. Germline V lookup: CDR1 SGHDT, CDR2 YYEEEE. The CDR3 is made up of 15 amino acids. CDR3 sequence (DNA): TGTGCCAGCAGCTCAGACCTAACAACTAATGAAAAACTGTTTTTT. Amino acid sequence: CASSSDLTTNEKLFF.

As regards this clonotype: With a much larger clone just one base away, this may be a read error. The chain is built from TRBV6-2 or TRBV6-3 and TRBJ1-4; D gene uncertain. The CDR3 totals 14 residues. CDR1 and CDR2 from the germline V gene are MNHEY and SVGEGT. CDR3 protein: CASSWVRRNGKLFF. CDR3 bases: TGTGCCAGCAGTTGGGTCCGGCGGAATGGAAAACTGTTTTTT.

This clonotype has at least ten counts. The rearrangement links TRBV27 to TRBJ1-5; D gene uncertain. Trimming removed 1 base at V and 5 bases at J, with 6 bases between. CDR1 is MNHEY and CDR2 is SMNVEV in the germline V gene (reference sequence). The CDR3 loop spans 13 amino acids. CDR3 sequence: CASSLLGYQPQHF. In nucleotides, the CDR3 is TGTGCCAGCAGTTTATTGGGGTATCAGCCCCAGCATTTT.

This clonotype occurred a few times. V gene TRBV6-2 or TRBV6-3 combines with J gene TRBJ2-6; D gene uncertain. The length of the CDR3 is 16 residues. V gave up 0 bases and J gave up 11 bases, with 17 bases separating them. CDR1 and CDR2 from the germline V gene are MNHEY and SVGEGT. The CDR3 nucleotides read TGTGCCAGCAGTTACTCAGGGTATTCGGTGAAGGACGTCCTGACTTTC. Amino acid sequence: CASSYSGYSVKDVLTF.

This clonotype appeared many times. The chain employs TRBV9 and TRBJ1-1; D remains unclear. V lost 3 bases to trimming and J lost 0 bases, with 12 bases between them. Germline V gives CDR1 SGDLS, CDR2 YYNGEE. The CDR3 runs to 15 residues. CDR3 amino acids: CASSAQTELNTEAFF. In nucleotides, the CDR3 is TGTGCCAGCAGCGCTCAGACTGAACTGAACACTGAAGCTTTCTTT.

V and J are TRBV4-3 and TRBJ1-3, with 7 positions matching TRBD1. Germline CDR1 reads LGHNA; CDR2 reads YSLEER. The CDR3 is 16 amino acids. V was pared by 0 bases and J by 1 base, with 3 bases of the junction left unmatched. In nucleotides, the CDR3 is TGCGCCAGCAGCCAAGATGACAGGGCTTCTGGAAACACCATATATTTT. It specifies CASSQDDRASGNTIYF.

This clonotype was recorded at least ten times. One end of the junction fails to match germline, which may point to a read error. The gene calls are TRBV6-6 and TRBJ1-3, with D unresolved. The germline gives CDR1 MNHNY, CDR2 SVGAGI (reference sequence). This CDR3 region has 14 residues. This CDR3 reads CASSRPSGDPIVDF. The CDR3 coding sequence is TGTGCCAGCAGCCGACCATCGGGCGACCCCATAGTGGATTTT.

This clonotype appeared a few times. The chain combines TRBV5-1 with TRBJ2-7; unclear D gene. V shed 0 bases and J shed 4 bases, with 17 bases lying between them. The CDR3 runs 16 residues. Per germline, CDR1 SGHRS and CDR2 YFSETQ. The CDR3 region is CASSLDPGLRSYEQYF. The CDR3 region has the DNA TGCGCCAGCAGCTTGGATCCAGGCCTGCGGTCGTACGAGCAGTACTTC.

The CDR3 DNA is TGTGCCAGCAGCTCTAGGGACACACTAAAACTGTTTTTT. Protein product: CASSSRDTLKLFF. The rearrangement joins TRBV7-9 to TRBJ1-4, with TRBD1 as a possible D gene (6 bases). CDR1 and CDR2 (germline): SEHNR, FQNEAQ (reference sequence). Trimming took 4 bases from V and 10 from J, leaving 13 bases between them. CDR3 length equals 13 residues.

This chain connects TRBV3-1 to TRBJ1-2; 7 bases are shared with TRBD1. The CDR3 length is 16 residues. J lost 6 bases, V lost 4 bases, and 14 bases had no gene match. Germline V CDR1 and CDR2: LGHDT, YNNKEL (reference sequence). The CDR3 nucleotides are TGTGCCAGCAGCCGAGAAAATGACAGGGCTTTTAATGGCTACACCTTC. Translated, it gives CASSRENDRAFNGYTF.

This clonotype was recorded a few times. The chain joins TRBV24-1 to TRBJ2-6; D is ambiguous. This CDR3 has 15 amino acids. The ends were cut back, 5 bases at V and 0 bases at J, with 7 bases in the middle. Germline loops: CDR1 KGHDR, CDR2 SFDVKD. CDR3 sequence reads: CATSGLDSGANVLTF. As DNA, the CDR3 is TGTGCCACCAGTGGACTTGACTCTGGGGCCAACGTCCTGACTTTC.

V and J are TRBV29-1 and TRBJ2-7, with 7 positions matching TRBD1. Germline loops: CDR1 SQVTM, CDR2 ANQGSEA. With V trimmed by 6 bases and J by 5 bases, 7 bases remained unmatched. This CDR3 contains 12 residues. The CDR3 reads CSVDQQGNEQYF. CDR3 nucleotide sequence: TGCAGCGTAGATCAACAGGGGAACGAGCAGTACTTC.

This clonotype was observed at least ten times. This chain joins TRBV5-5 and TRBJ1-1; no reliable D call. The CDR3 is made up of 12 amino acids. Per the germline V gene, CDR1 is SGHKS and CDR2 is YYEKEE (reference sequence). Trimming pared 4 bases from V and 4 bases from J, leaving 8 bases between. CDR3 sequence: CASSRFGTEAFF. The CDR3 DNA reads TGTGCCAGCAGCCGATTCGGCACTGAAGCTTTCTTT.

The V call is TRBV10-3, the J call TRBJ2-2; TRBD2 agrees at 7 bases. Germline-derived CDR1 and CDR2 are ENHRY and SYGVKD. The CDR3 length is 15 residues. The junction had 5 bases not matched to a gene; V was cut back by 3 bases and J by 4 bases. In DNA, the CDR3 is TGTGCCATCAGTGATACCGGGACTACCACCGGGGAGCTGTTTTTT. This codes for CAISDTGTTTGELFF.

This clonotype was seen a handful of times. The gene calls are TRBV5-6 and TRBJ2-1; 7 positions agree with TRBD2. There are 18 residues in the CDR3. The V and J ends lost 0 bases and 0 bases, in that order; junction bases with no gene match: 9. Germline assignment: CDR1 SGHDT and CDR2 YYEEEE. CDR3 protein: CASSLDLAEPSSYNEQFF. The CDR3 DNA sequence: TGTGCCAGCAGCTTGGATCTAGCGGAGCCGAGCTCCTACAATGAGCAGTTCTTC.

This clonotype was counted a few times. This rearrangement joins TRBV29-1 to TRBJ1-1; no definite D call. There are 12 residues in the CDR3. Looked up from germline, CDR1 is SQVTM and CDR2 is ANQGSEA. Trimming left V 4 bases short and J 0 bases short, with 6 bases between. CDR3 nucleotide sequence: TGCAGCGTTGCCAGACTGAACACTGAAGCTTTCTTT. Its protein is CSVARLNTEAFF.

The sample holds a few counts of this clonotype. The rearrangement joins TRBV9 to TRBJ2-2; no firm D call. V was trimmed by 0 bases and J by 5 bases, leaving 11 bases between them. The germline CDR1 and CDR2 sequences are SGDLS and YYNGEE. The CDR3 is made up of 15 amino acids. In nucleotides, the CDR3 is TGTGCCAGCAGCGTAGACCCCGGGCAGACCGGGGAGCTGTTTTTT. Translation gives CASSVDPGQTGELFF.

This clonotype was counted ten times or more. The V and J genes are TRBV11-2 and TRBJ1-2, with D maybe TRBD1 (5 bases). The CDR3 loop spans 14 amino acids. V was clipped by 5 bases and J by 5 bases, with 15 bases between them. CDR1 is SGHAT, CDR2 FQNNGV, per germline. The CDR3: CASSPGRTVYGYTF. CDR3 coding DNA: TGTGCCAGCAGCCCAGGGCGGACTGTTTATGGCTACACCTTC.

The chain carries TRBV3-1 and TRBJ1-1; 9 nucleotides line up with TRBD1. Germline V lookup: CDR1 LGHDT, CDR2 YNNKEL (reference sequence). The ends lost 2 bases at V and 4 bases at J; junction bases unmatched: 2. This CDR3 comprises 14 residues. For the CDR3, the DNA is TGTGCCAGCAGCCAAAGGACAGGGGTCACTGAAGCTTTCTTT. This encodes CASSQRTGVTEAFF.

This clonotype was seen only a few times. The V and J genes are TRBV9 and TRBJ2-1; tentatively, D is TRBD1 or TRBD2 (5 bases each). The CDR3 consists of 16 residues. V lost 4 bases, J lost 8 bases, and 22 bases lay in between. Germline V gives CDR1 SGDLS, CDR2 YYNGEE. CDR3 region: CASSLNSRDHGHEQFF. CDR3 nucleotides: TGTGCCAGCAGCCTAAACTCCCGGGACCATGGCCATGAGCAGTTCTTC.

This clonotype has only a few counts. The chain links TRBV21-1 to TRBJ2-3. TRBV21-1 is a recognized pseudogene. The CDR3 spans 15 residues. CDR3 coding DNA: TGTGCCAGCAGACCGTCCGGTGAAAAGACAGATACGCAGTATTTT. Protein sequence: CASRPSGEKTDTQYF.

This clonotype was picked up many times. This chain connects TRBV6-2 or TRBV6-3 to TRBJ2-7, with 8 positions matching TRBD1. V shed 6 bases and J 5 bases; nucleotides not matched to a gene: 12. Looked up from germline, CDR1 is MNHEY and CDR2 is SVGEGT. CDR3 size: 15 residues. The CDR3 protein is CASSPGQGPRDEQYF. The CDR3 DNA sequence: TGTGCCAGCAGCCCTGGACAGGGCCCTAGGGACGAGCAGTACTTC.

This clonotype was detected ten times or more. The J gene is TRBJ2-7, the V gene TRBV29-1; 10 nucleotides agree with TRBD2. This CDR3 comprises 15 residues. The V and J ends lost 6 bases and 3 bases, in that order; junction bases with no gene match: 11. CDR1 SQVTM and CDR2 ANQGSEA come from the germline V gene. CDR3 nucleotides: TGCAGCGTCCAGAAGATCCTAGCGGGAGTCTACGAGCAGTACTTC. This codes for CSVQKILAGVYEQYF.